This entry lists 18 T cell receptor beta chains sequenced from one sample in a study of OX40 agonist ivuxolimab in advanced cancers. Only in-frame clones appear in the TCRdb table, and some are missing; sequencing was by immunoSEQ multiplex PCR. The sample yields 20,000 or so clones, around nine tenths seen once. This specimen was CD4+ or CD8+ T cells sorted from blood, taken in a trial of the OX40 agonist ivuxolimab. These receptors all stem from an adult with an advanced solid tumor such as melanoma, head and neck, liver or kidney cancer.

This clone is termed medium-sized. The rearrangement joins TRBV13 to TRBJ2-1; TRBD2 aligns across 10 bases. Germline trimming cut 5 bases from V and 9 bases from J; bases unmatched to any gene: 10. Germline values: CDR1 PRHDT, CDR2 FYEKMQ (reference sequence). The CDR3 consists of 15 residues. The CDR3 reads CASSLGLAGAGEQFF. The CDR3, as DNA: TGTGCCAGCAGCCTCGGCCTAGCGGGAGCAGGTGAGCAGTTCTTC.

V and J are TRBV13 and TRBJ2-1; no clear D gene. CDR1 is PRHDT and CDR2 is FYEKMQ in the germline V gene (reference sequence). The CDR3 has 13 residues. The V end was cut by 1 base, the J end by 13 bases, with 14 bases between. DNA for the CDR3: TGTGCCAGCAGCTTAGCCCTCAAGTCCCAACAGTTCTTC. Its translation: CASSLALKSQQFF.

This chain links TRBV2 with TRBJ2-7; the match to TRBD1 covers 10 bases. With V trimmed by 9 bases and J by 0 bases, 8 bases remained unmatched. The CDR3 loop spans 15 amino acids. Germline CDR1 reads SNHLY; CDR2 reads FYNNEI. This CDR3 is CARSGTGVSSYEQYF. The DNA for the CDR3 is TGTGCCAGATCCGGGACAGGGGTGAGCTCCTACGAGCAGTACTTC.

The chain couples TRBV29-1 to TRBJ2-7; perhaps TRBD1 as D (6 bases). The CDR3 is 16 residues long. V lost 1 base and J 0 bases, leaving 16 bases between the germline ends. CDR1 is SQVTM, CDR2 ANQGSEA, per germline. The CDR3 region is CSVEGAEGTSSYEQYF. The CDR3 DNA reads TGCAGCGTTGAAGGCGCAGAGGGGACAAGCTCCTACGAGCAGTACTTC.

The V call is TRBV2, the J call TRBJ1-3; D is unclear. V lost 1 base, J lost 3 bases, and 7 bases lay in between. Germline V gives CDR1 SNHLY, CDR2 FYNNEI. This CDR3 has 14 residues. The DNA for the CDR3 is TGTGCCAGCAGTGAAGGGCAGTTTGGAAACACCATATATTTT. This codes for CASSEGQFGNTIYF.

This sequence joins TRBV27 and TRBJ2-2; D not resolved. This CDR3 has 12 residues. Germline CDR1 and CDR2: MNHEY and SMNVEV (reference sequence). V was trimmed by 6 bases and J by 2 bases, leaving 4 bases between them. The CDR3 protein is CASSRNTGELFF. The CDR3 region has the DNA TGTGCCAGCAGCCGAAACACCGGGGAGCTGTTTTTT.

The chain has TRBV5-1 and TRBJ1-2; 9 nucleotides match TRBD1. CDR3 length: 15 residues. The trim removed 3 bases at V and 4 bases at J, leaving 7 bases unmatched. Germline V lookup: CDR1 SGHRS, CDR2 YFSETQ. Here the CDR3 DNA reads TGCGCCAGCAGCTACACAGGGGGCGCAGGCTATGGCTACACCTTC. Translating it yields CASSYTGGAGYGYTF.

The V call is TRBV14, the J call TRBJ2-2; D uncertain. V lost 3 bases, J lost 2 bases, and 1 base lay in between. This CDR3 is 12 amino acids long. Per germline, CDR1 SGHDN and CDR2 FVKESK. CDR3 in amino acids: CASSHNTGELFF. CDR3 nucleotides: TGTGCCAGCAGCCACAACACCGGGGAGCTGTTTTTT.

This clone was recorded only once. The rearrangement joins TRBV27 to TRBJ2-5, with D perhaps matching TRBD2 (6 bases). CDR3 length equals 16 residues. Germline V gene sequence: CDR1 MNHEY, CDR2 SMNVEV (reference sequence). Trimming cost V 3 bases and J 1 base, with 15 bases left between them. DNA of the CDR3: TGTGCCAGCAGTTTCGGAGGGCCCACGATCCAAGAGACCCAGTACTTC. Its translation is CASSFGGPTIQETQYF.

This clone was recorded only once. The chain combines TRBV9 with TRBJ2-7; 8 nucleotides agree with TRBD1. The CDR3 runs 16 residues. Germline CDR1 is SGDLS and CDR2 is YYNGEE. The ends lost 1 base at V and 0 bases at J; junction bases unmatched: 6. CDR3 residues: CASSVQQGVRSYEQYF. The CDR3 DNA reads as TGTGCCAGCAGCGTACAACAGGGGGTCCGCTCCTACGAGCAGTACTTC.

The J gene is TRBJ2-7, the V gene TRBV19; the D gene is possibly TRBD1 (6 bases). Trimming took off 6 bases at V and 2 bases at J, with 14 bases between the two ends. CDR1 LNHDA and CDR2 SQIVND come from the germline V gene (reference sequence). The CDR3 is made up of 14 amino acids. CDR3 DNA: TGTGCCAGTAGCCAGACAGGCTTCCCCTACGAGCAGTACTTC. This encodes CASSQTGFPYEQYF.

J is TRBJ2-1 and V is TRBV30, with 9 bases identical to TRBD2. Germline CDR1 and CDR2: GTSNPN and SVGIG (reference sequence). V was pared by 6 bases and J by 5 bases, with 5 bases of the junction left unmatched. The CDR3 is 13 amino acids. CDR3 sequence (DNA): TGTGCCTGTACCTTAGCGGGGGACAATGAGCAGTTCTTC. Its protein product is CACTLAGDNEQFF. Supplemented by reference TRBV30 and TRBJ2-1, the full variable domain reads SQTIHQWPATLVQPVGSPLSLECTVEGTSNPNLYWYRQAAGRGLQLLFYSVGIGQISSEVPQNLSASRPQDRQFILSSKKLLLSDSGFYLCACTLAGDNEQFFGPGTRLTVL.

The V call is TRBV6-5, the J call TRBJ2-1; TRBD2 aligns across 7 bases. Trimming took 6 bases from V and 10 from J; bases not matched to a gene: 3. Per germline, CDR1 MNHEY and CDR2 SVGAGI. The CDR3 totals 11 residues. CDR3 DNA sequence: TGTGCCAGCAGCCGGGGACTAGAGCAGTTCTTC. It specifies CASSRGLEQFF.

This rearrangement joins TRBV15 to TRBJ2-7, with D perhaps given as TRBD1 or TRBD2 (5 bases each). The CDR3 length is 15 residues. The V end lost 1 base, the J end lost 0 bases, and 10 bases lay between the germline ends. Germline CDR1 LNHNV, CDR2 YYDKDF (reference sequence). CDR3 loop: CATSRGGALSYEQYF. The CDR3 DNA is TGTGCCACCAGCAGAGGAGGGGCCCTCTCCTACGAGCAGTACTTC.

The sample holds one count of this clone. CDR3 sequence reads: CATSRDKREGGQFF. The CDR3, as DNA: TGTGCCACCAGCAGAGACAAGAGGGAGGGGGGGCAGTTCTTC. The chain links TRBV15 to TRBJ2-1; D possibly corresponds to TRBD2 (7 bases). CDR1 is LNHNV and CDR2 is YYDKDF in the germline V gene (reference sequence). Deletions cut 0 bases from V and 12 bases from J, with 15 bases between. The CDR3 has 14 residues.

This clone was seen a handful of times. The gene calls are TRBV2 and TRBJ1-1; D ambiguous. CDR1 and CDR2 from the germline V gene are SNHLY and FYNNEI. With 11 bases removed from V and 0 bases from J, the gap between germline ends came to 13 bases. The CDR3 covers 13 residues. The CDR3 region has the DNA TGTGCCTCCCCTCGGAGCATGAACACTGAAGCTTTCTTT. Translation: CASPRSMNTEAFF.

The gene calls are TRBV27 and TRBJ2-7; TRBD2 aligns across 11 bases. Germline assignment: CDR1 MNHEY and CDR2 SMNVEV (reference sequence). V shed 6 bases and J 4 bases; nucleotides not matched to a gene: 2. CDR3 length equals 13 residues. CDR3 bases: TGTGCCAGCAGGCTAGCGGGGGGATACGAGCAGTACTTC. Its translation is CASRLAGGYEQYF.

The rearrangement joins TRBV9 to TRBJ2-5, with TRBD1 identical over 7 bases. The CDR3 consists of 13 residues. Trimming at V came to 4 bases and at J to 3 bases, leaving 3 bases not matched to a gene. Germline V gives CDR1 SGDLS, CDR2 YYNGEE. The CDR3 region has the DNA TGTGCCAGCAGCATGGGGACAGAAGAGACCCAGTACTTC. This sequence encodes CASSMGTEETQYF. Variable domain in full (rest from reference TRBV9 and TRBJ2-5): DSGVTQTPKHLITATGQRVTLRCSPRSGDLSVYWYQQSLDQGLQFLIQYYNGEERAKGNILERFSAQQFPDLHSELNLSSLELGDSALYFCASSMGTEETQYFGPGTRLLVL.